These 25 T cell receptor beta chains came from one sample sequenced in a study of cytomegalovirus exposure and HLA in healthy donors. The study ran its PCR with 60 Vbeta and 13 Jbeta primers. Some clones are missing from TCRdb's copy, which holds only in-frame ones; the method was immunoSEQ multiplex PCR. The sample consists of 120,000 to 150,000 clones, around 85% of them appearing once. The sequencing sample was made of PBMCs. The origin of the receptors is a female donor in good health and CMV-seronegative.

The V call is TRBV19, the J call TRBJ2-7; 7 bases agree with TRBD2. The CDR3 runs 17 residues. Losses at the gene ends were 6 bases for V and 3 bases for J; bases not matched to a gene: 17. The germline V gene encodes CDR1 LNHDA and CDR2 SQIVND (reference sequence). CDR3 region: CASSYGGGRRLGYEQYF. CDR3 DNA sequence: TGTGCCAGTAGCTATGGGGGGGGACGGCGCCTCGGCTACGAGCAGTACTTC.

The chain couples TRBV15 to TRBJ2-3; 8 bases line up with TRBD2. The junction had 9 bases not matched to a gene; V was cut back by 1 base and J by 0 bases. The CDR3 contains 18 residues. Germline V gene data show CDR1 as LNHNV and CDR2 as YYDKDF (reference sequence). The CDR3 is CATSRVVRREVSTDTQYF. CDR3 nucleotide sequence: TGTGCCACCAGCAGAGTGGTGCGGCGGGAGGTTAGCACAGATACGCAGTATTTT.

This clone was counted once. Here the CDR3 DNA reads TGTGCCAGCAGTGAGGGCGGGAGTTTTAGCAATGAGCAGTTCTTC. Encoded protein: CASSEGGSFSNEQFF. This chain connects TRBV28 to TRBJ2-1; TRBD2 aligns across 7 bases. CDR1 MDHEN and CDR2 SYDVKM come from the germline V gene. The CDR3 spans 15 residues. Trimming at V came to 5 bases and at J to 6 bases, leaving 10 bases not matched to a gene.

This chain links TRBV6-6 with TRBJ1-2; TRBD1 matches at 10 bases. J lost 8 bases, V lost 7 bases, and 10 bases had no gene match. The CDR3 loop spans 14 amino acids. Germline V gene data show CDR1 as MNHNY and CDR2 as SVGAGI (reference sequence). The CDR3 nucleotides read TGTGCCAGCATTAACCCCGGACAGGGGGAAGGCTACACCTTC. It yields the protein CASINPGQGEGYTF.

V gene TRBV2 combines with J gene TRBJ1-4; D is uncertain. The CDR3 length is 14 residues. Trimming stripped 8 bases from V and 8 bases from J, with 18 bases between. Germline CDR1 SNHLY, CDR2 FYNNEI. Here the CDR3 DNA reads TGTGCCAGCGGTAGGAGAGGGAGGGAAGAAAAACTGTTTTTT. Protein sequence: CASGRRGREEKLFF.

This chain uses TRBV5-6 with TRBJ1-2; TRBD1 aligns across 7 bases. There are 13 residues in the CDR3. Looked up from germline, CDR1 is SGHDT and CDR2 is YYEEEE. Germline trimming cut 6 bases from V and 7 bases from J; bases unmatched to any gene: 9. The CDR3 reads CASIRQGSGGYTF. The CDR3 coding sequence is TGTGCCAGCATCCGACAGGGTAGTGGTGGCTACACCTTC.

The J gene is TRBJ2-1, the V gene TRBV6-6, with 16 bases lining up with TRBD2. Trimming at V came to 6 bases and at J to 8 bases, leaving 7 bases not matched to a gene. Germline CDR1 is MNHNY and CDR2 is SVGAGI (reference sequence). CDR3 length: 16 amino acids. In DNA form, the CDR3 reads TGTGCCAGCAGCCAGGGACTAGCGGGAGGGAGGGATGAGCAGTTCTTC. Its translation: CASSQGLAGGRDEQFF.

The rearrangement uses TRBV6-5 and TRBJ2-2, with a possible D match to TRBD1 (6 bases). Germline lookup yields CDR1 MNHEY and CDR2 SVGAGI. The CDR3 spans 15 residues. V lost 0 bases and J 7 bases, leaving 12 bases between the germline ends. The DNA of the CDR3 is TGTGCCAGCAGTTACTCATTGGGGGCCCACGGGGAGCTGTTTTTT. Encoded protein: CASSYSLGAHGELFF.

This clone was picked up one time. The chain couples TRBV2 to TRBJ2-7; 8 bases line up with TRBD2. Germline lookup yields CDR1 SNHLY and CDR2 FYNNEI. V trimming: 7 bases; J trimming: 2 bases; junction bases outside the gene matches: 16. There are 17 residues in the CDR3. This CDR3 is CASNPAGVYLRAYEQYF. The CDR3 DNA sequence: TGTGCCAGCAATCCAGCGGGAGTATATTTGAGGGCCTACGAGCAGTACTTC.

The chain uses TRBV21-1 and TRBJ1-1; the DNA was not compared with TRBD1, the D call given in the table. TRBV21-1 represents a pseudogene. There are 14 residues in the CDR3. The CDR3 loop is CASGDRVHYTEAFF. CDR3 nucleotide sequence: TGTGCCAGCGGGGACAGGGTACATTACACTGAAGCTTTCTTT.

The chain uses TRBV6-1 and TRBJ1-5; 11 bases fit TRBD1. CDR3 length: 15 residues. V trimming: 6 bases; J trimming: 5 bases; junction bases outside the gene matches: 6. Germline loops: CDR1 MNHNS, CDR2 SASEGT. Written as DNA, the CDR3 is TGTGCCAGCAGCGAACTGGACAGGGGGCATCAGCCCCAGCATTTT. The encoded protein is CASSELDRGHQPQHF.

As regards this clone: The sample contains more than one DNA sequence encoding this CDR3. The chain has TRBV29-1 and TRBJ2-7, with 9 nucleotides matching TRBD1. From germline, CDR1 is SQVTM and CDR2 ANQGSEA. This CDR3 has 13 amino acids. With V trimmed by 6 bases and J by 0 bases, 3 bases remained unmatched. The CDR3 sequence is CSVPGQGSYEQYF. DNA of the CDR3: TGCAGCGTGCCGGGACAGGGCTCCTACGAGCAGTACTTC.

The chain has TRBV27 and TRBJ2-1; 8 bases are a match to TRBD1. The CDR3 covers 14 residues. Trimming took 8 bases from V and 7 from J; bases not matched to a gene: 10. Germline lookup yields CDR1 MNHEY and CDR2 SMNVEV (reference sequence). The CDR3 loop reads CASRIGQGFNEQFF. The DNA of the CDR3 is TGTGCCAGCCGAATAGGACAGGGTTTTAATGAGCAGTTCTTC.

This chain uses TRBV5-1 with TRBJ2-3, with 10 bases identical to TRBD2. The CDR3 has 15 residues. Per the germline V gene, CDR1 is SGHRS and CDR2 is YFSETQ. V was clipped by 4 bases and J by 4 bases; unmatched bases: 6. The CDR3 region is CASSAWTSGADTQYF. The CDR3 coding sequence is TGCGCCAGCAGCGCCTGGACTAGCGGTGCAGATACGCAGTATTTT.

J is TRBJ2-3 and V is TRBV25-1; tentatively, D is TRBD2 (6 bases). The V and J ends lost 8 bases and 6 bases respectively, with 15 bases between them. CDR3 length: 13 amino acids. Looked up from germline, CDR1 is MGHDK and CDR2 is SYGVNS. As DNA, the CDR3 is TGTGCCAGCTACTGGCGGGATAGTGATACGCAGTATTTT. Translated, it gives CASYWRDSDTQYF.

This chain joins TRBV15 and TRBJ1-3, with TRBD1 as a possible D gene (6 bases). In germline, CDR1 is LNHNV, CDR2 YYDKDF (reference sequence). The V and J ends lost 2 bases and 0 bases respectively, with 11 bases between them. This CDR3 has 16 residues. CDR3: CATSRSRTDSGNTIYF. The CDR3 nucleotides read TGTGCCACCAGCAGATCCCGGACAGACTCTGGAAACACCATATATTTT.

As DNA, the CDR3 is TGTGCCAGCAGTGAAGACAGGGCGTCTGGAAACACCATATATTTT. It is translated as CASSEDRASGNTIYF. V is TRBV6-1 and J is TRBJ1-3; the D gene is possibly TRBD1 (6 bases). Trimming pared 1 base from V and 1 base from J, leaving 8 bases between. This CDR3 has 15 residues. Germline V gene lookup returns CDR1 MNHNS and CDR2 SASEGT.

The rearrangement uses TRBV4-1 and TRBJ2-7; D possibly corresponds to TRBD2 (7 bases). V lost 0 bases, J lost 4 bases, and 13 bases lay in between. This CDR3 has 15 amino acids. CDR1 and CDR2 from the germline V gene are MGHRA and YSYEKL. The CDR3 DNA reads TGCGCCAGCAGCCAAGACGGCAGGGGAGGGTACGAGCAGTACTTC. This gives the protein CASSQDGRGGYEQYF.

The V and J genes are TRBV29-1 and TRBJ2-7; 7 positions match TRBD1. V was clipped by 7 bases and J by 2 bases; unmatched bases: 5. The germline gives CDR1 SQVTM, CDR2 ANQGSEA. The CDR3 is made up of 12 amino acids. CDR3 protein: CSAGTVAYEQYF. CDR3 nucleotide sequence: TGCAGCGCCGGGACAGTTGCCTACGAGCAGTACTTC.

This clone was found a few times. This rearrangement joins TRBV6-1 to TRBJ1-1, with unresolved D. Germline V gene data show CDR1 as MNHNS and CDR2 as SASEGT. CDR3 length equals 15 residues. Trimming cost V 5 bases and J 0 bases, with 13 bases left between them. CDR3 nucleotides: TGTGCCAGCAGTATACCTACAGAGATGAACACTGAAGCTTTCTTT. Translated: CASSIPTEMNTEAFF.

The chain uses TRBV28 and TRBJ1-1, with a tentative D call TRBD1 (6 bases). V was clipped by 8 bases and J by 4 bases, with 17 bases between them. The CDR3 has 14 amino acids. Looked up from germline, CDR1 is MDHEN and CDR2 is SYDVKM. The CDR3 region is CASQVGTKATEAFF. CDR3 nucleotides: TGTGCCAGCCAGGTCGGGACAAAGGCCACTGAAGCTTTCTTT.

The chain recombines TRBV9 with TRBJ2-1; a possible D gene is TRBD2 (6 bases). Germline loops: CDR1 SGDLS, CDR2 YYNGEE. The V and J ends lost 3 bases and 6 bases respectively, with 13 bases between them. The CDR3 extends over 14 amino acids. CDR3 nucleotide sequence: TGTGCCAGCAGCGGGGCCGGGACTCTCAATGAGCAGTTCTTC. Translation: CASSGAGTLNEQFF.

The V gene is TRBV2, the J gene TRBJ2-1; 14 positions agree with TRBD2. This CDR3 has 16 amino acids. V lost 2 bases to trimming and J lost 12 bases; unmatched junction nucleotides: 9. Germline values: CDR1 SNHLY, CDR2 FYNNEI. The DNA for the CDR3 is TGTGCCAGCAGTGAACCCGGGACTAGCGGGAGTAGATTGCAGTTCTTC. Protein: CASSEPGTSGSRLQFF.

J is TRBJ2-1 and V is TRBV6-5, with D maybe TRBD2 (6 bases). V gave up 5 bases and J gave up 4 bases, with 12 bases separating them. Germline lookup yields CDR1 MNHEY and CDR2 SVGAGI. The CDR3 loop spans 14 amino acids. The CDR3, as DNA: TGTGCCAGCAGTCCCCGGACTACTTACAATGAGCAGTTCTTC. Protein: CASSPRTTYNEQFF.

The chain carries TRBV19 and TRBJ1-1; maybe TRBD1 (6 bases). The CDR3 length is 15 residues. V gave up 3 bases and J gave up 5 bases, with 16 bases separating them. The germline gives CDR1 LNHDA, CDR2 SQIVND (reference sequence). The DNA for the CDR3 is TGTGCCAGTAGTATCGGCTTCAGGGGCGGAACTGAAGCTTTCTTT. As protein: CASSIGFRGGTEAFF.